Shown below are 28 T cell receptor beta chains from a single sample sequenced in a study of blood T cell repertoires in COVID-19. This table comes from immunoSEQ multiplex PCR, and its TCRdb copy is limited to in-frame clones, with some not included. The sample lists 100,000 to 120,000 clones; roughly 80% were seen once. The sample consisted of peripheral blood. These receptor sequences come from a woman in her seventies with acute or convalescent COVID-19.

The sample holds a few counts of this clone. V and J are TRBV5-6 and TRBJ1-6; D unclear. The CDR3 consists of 13 residues. Trimming took off 0 bases at V and 13 bases at J, with 11 bases between the two ends. The germline V gene encodes CDR1 SGHDT and CDR2 YYEEEE. DNA of the CDR3: TGTGCCAGCAGCTTGGTTGGGAGGGCTCCCCTCCACTTT. This translates into CASSLVGRAPLHF.

The chain has TRBV6-2 or TRBV6-3 and TRBJ1-1; TRBD1 matches at 9 bases. The junction had 9 bases not matched to a gene; V was cut back by 5 bases and J by 5 bases. The germline V gene has CDR1 MNHEY and CDR2 SVGEGT. CDR3 length equals 15 residues. CDR3 protein: CASSDLQGARTEAFF. The CDR3 DNA reads as TGTGCCAGCAGTGACTTACAGGGGGCGCGGACTGAAGCTTTCTTT.

The chain couples TRBV30 to TRBJ1-1; 11 bases fit TRBD1. Germline CDR1 reads GTSNPN; CDR2 reads SVGIG (reference sequence). The CDR3 runs to 11 residues. The trim removed 5 bases at V and 8 bases at J, leaving 1 base unmatched. CDR3 nucleotide sequence: TGTGCCTGGGGGACAGGGGGAGAAGCTTTCTTT. Encoded protein: CAWGTGGEAFF.

This clone has only one observation. The chain carries TRBV19 and TRBJ1-5; 10 bases are a match to TRBD1. Germline lookup yields CDR1 LNHDA and CDR2 SQIVND (reference sequence). The CDR3 loop spans 16 amino acids. Trimming cost V 1 base and J 7 bases; bases outside gene matches: 7. CDR3 sequence: CASSIGLDRGGQPQHF. Here the CDR3 DNA reads TGTGCCAGTAGTATAGGCTTGGACAGGGGGGGGCAGCCCCAGCATTTT.

The chain is built from TRBV11-2 and TRBJ2-1; D perhaps matches TRBD2 (5 bases). Germline V gene sequence: CDR1 SGHAT, CDR2 FQNNGV. V shed 0 bases and J shed 9 bases, with 18 bases lying between them. The CDR3 contains 16 residues. The DNA for the CDR3 is TGTGCCAGCAGCTTAGATGCGGGCCGCCGACTGGCTGAGCAGTTCTTC. As protein: CASSLDAGRRLAEQFF.

This chain links TRBV3-1 (or the pseudogene TRBV3-2) with TRBJ1-2; D is unresolved. This CDR3 spans 14 amino acids. Trimming stripped 0 bases from V and 2 bases from J, with 7 bases between. CDR1 LGHDT and CDR2 YNNKEL come from the germline V gene (reference sequence). CDR3 region: CASSQEALNYGYTF. CDR3 DNA sequence: TGTGCCAGCAGCCAAGAAGCCCTGAACTATGGCTACACCTTC.

The V and J genes are TRBV10-3 and TRBJ1-1; 8 bases match TRBD1. J gave up 4 bases and V 7 bases, and 11 bases lay outside the gene matches. The CDR3 extends over 15 amino acids. Germline V CDR1 and CDR2: ENHRY, SYGVKD. CDR3 loop: CAITQDRAGSTEAFF. The CDR3 DNA reads as TGTGCCATCACTCAGGACAGGGCCGGGAGCACTGAAGCTTTCTTT.

This chain connects TRBV24-1 to TRBJ2-1; D not certain. The ends were cut back, 1 base at V and 0 bases at J, with 9 bases in the middle. The germline V gene encodes CDR1 KGHDR and CDR2 SFDVKD. This CDR3 spans 16 amino acids. The CDR3 DNA reads as TGTGCCACCAGTGATTTCCCTATGAGCTCCTACAATGAGCAGTTCTTC. This codes for CATSDFPMSSYNEQFF.

This chain uses TRBV5-1 with TRBJ2-7, with 8 nucleotides matching TRBD2. The CDR3 is 13 residues long. V shed 4 bases, J shed 6 bases, and the junction held 6 bases outside the gene matches. Germline values: CDR1 SGHRS, CDR2 YFSETQ. Here the CDR3 reads CASSTGRGGEQYF. CDR3 in DNA: TGCGCCAGCAGCACTGGACGGGGGGGCGAGCAGTACTTC.

CDR3 protein: CASSLSSGSYYEQYF. CDR3 coding DNA: TGTGCCAGCAGCTTGTCTAGCGGATCTTACTACGAGCAGTACTTC. This rearrangement joins TRBV5-4 to TRBJ2-7; 7 nucleotides align to TRBD2. Germline trimming cut 1 base from V and 3 bases from J; bases unmatched to any gene: 7. Germline loops: CDR1 SGHNT, CDR2 YYREEE (reference sequence). The CDR3 covers 15 residues. The variable domain in full, with the rest retrieved from reference TRBV5-4 and TRBJ2-7, is ETGVTQSPTHLIKTRGQQVTLRCSSQSGHNTVSWYQQALGQGPQFIFQYYREEENGRGNFPPRFSGLQFPNYSSELNVNALELDDSALYLCASSLSSGSYYEQYFGPGTRLTVT.

The rearrangement joins TRBV24-1 to TRBJ2-3; 7 nucleotides line up with TRBD1. This CDR3 has 15 amino acids. CDR1 KGHDR and CDR2 SFDVKD come from the germline V gene. Trimming at V came to 5 bases and at J to 2 bases, leaving 6 bases not matched to a gene. CDR3 in amino acids: CATSARGQHTDTQYF. DNA of the CDR3: TGTGCCACCAGTGCTCGGGGACAGCACACAGATACGCAGTATTTT.

The rearrangement uses TRBV18 and TRBJ1-1; TRBD1 is a possible D gene (5 bases). The length of the CDR3 is 15 residues. Trimming stripped 6 bases from V and 1 base from J, with 15 bases between. The V gene's germline CDR1 is KGHSH and CDR2 LQKENI. The CDR3 DNA sequence: TGTGCCAGCTCTCAAAACCGGGGGGGGAACACTGAAGCTTTCTTT. It is translated as CASSQNRGGNTEAFF.

The chain has TRBV28 and TRBJ2-1, with 10 bases identical to TRBD1. Trimming cost V 4 bases and J 3 bases; bases outside gene matches: 3. The germline CDR1 and CDR2 sequences are MDHEN and SYDVKM. This CDR3 contains 15 residues. CDR3 residues: CASSSTGGYYNEQFF. CDR3 DNA: TGTGCCAGCAGTTCGACAGGGGGCTACTACAATGAGCAGTTCTTC.

The V gene is TRBV7-8, the J gene TRBJ1-2; 7 bases are a match to TRBD1. The V gene end was trimmed by 5 bases and the J gene end by 2 bases; junction bases not matched to a gene: 5. Germline loops: CDR1 SGHVS, CDR2 FQNEAQ. The CDR3 has 14 residues. This chain's CDR3 is CASSQNRGNYGYTF. CDR3 nucleotides: TGTGCCAGCAGCCAGAACAGGGGCAACTATGGCTACACCTTC.

The chain uses TRBV9 and TRBJ1-4; 8 bases map to TRBD1. Germline-derived CDR1 and CDR2 are SGDLS and YYNGEE. The CDR3 contains 16 residues. V shed 1 base and J 4 bases; nucleotides not matched to a gene: 6. Written as DNA, the CDR3 is TGTGCCAGCAGCGTAACAGGGGGGTTCGATAATGAAAAACTGTTTTTT. Translated, it gives CASSVTGGFDNEKLFF.

The chain joins TRBV7-9 to TRBJ2-1; 10 nucleotides agree with TRBD2. V trimming: 5 bases; J trimming: 8 bases; junction bases outside the gene matches: 9. This CDR3 is built from 15 residues. Looked up from germline, CDR1 is SEHNR and CDR2 is FQNEAQ (reference sequence). In nucleotides, the CDR3 is TGTGCCAGCAGCCCCGGGACTAGCGTTTTCGATGAGCAGTTCTTC. It specifies CASSPGTSVFDEQFF.

The rearrangement joins TRBV18 to TRBJ1-4; no reliable D call. Germline V lookup: CDR1 KGHSH, CDR2 LQKENI. The V and J ends lost 2 bases and 8 bases respectively, with 9 bases between them. This CDR3 region has 13 residues. The CDR3 DNA reads as TGTGCCAGCTCACCATATGCGGGCGAAAAACTGTTTTTT. Translated: CASSPYAGEKLFF.

The chain has TRBV27 and TRBJ1-5; weak D call: TRBD1 (5 bases). CDR1 is MNHEY, CDR2 SMNVEV, per germline (reference sequence). The ends were cut back, 1 base at V and 6 bases at J, with 7 bases in the middle. This CDR3 region has 13 residues. The CDR3 spells CASSLFGGQPQHF. In nucleotides, the CDR3 is TGTGCCAGCAGTTTATTCGGGGGTCAGCCCCAGCATTTT.

The chain combines TRBV6-5 with TRBJ1-2; weak D call: TRBD1 (6 bases). V was shortened by 6 bases and J by 2 bases, with 13 bases between the two germline ends. The CDR3 is made up of 14 amino acids. CDR1 MNHEY and CDR2 SVGAGI come from the germline V gene. CDR3 region: CASSPGQLNYGYTF. CDR3 in DNA: TGTGCCAGCAGCCCCGGACAGTTAAACTATGGCTACACCTTC.

The CDR3 nucleotides read TGTGCCAGTTCCGTCTCGGGCGGGGGAGTTACAGATACGCAGTATTTT. Amino acids: CASSVSGGGVTDTQYF. The V call is TRBV19, the J call TRBJ2-3, with TRBD2 identical over 7 bases. Per the germline V gene, CDR1 is LNHDA and CDR2 is SQIVND (reference sequence). With 8 bases clipped from V and 3 bases from J, the junction kept 14 bases outside the gene matches. This CDR3 is built from 16 residues.

The chain joins TRBV4-1 to TRBJ1-6, with 9 nucleotides matching TRBD1. V dropped 1 base and J dropped 7; count of bases not matched to a gene: 5. Per the germline V gene, CDR1 is MGHRA and CDR2 is YSYEKL. CDR3 length: 16 residues. CDR3 protein: CASSQGQGVKNSPLHF. Written as DNA, the CDR3 is TGCGCCAGCAGCCAAGGACAGGGGGTAAAAAATTCACCCCTCCACTTT.

The rearrangement links TRBV24-1 to TRBJ2-1; no clear D gene. The CDR3 has 15 residues. Trimming stripped 3 bases from V and 2 bases from J, with 10 bases between. Germline assignment: CDR1 KGHDR and CDR2 SFDVKD. The CDR3, as DNA: TGTGCCACCAGTGATGGCAGGCAGGCCTACAATGAGCAGTTCTTC. It translates to CATSDGRQAYNEQFF.

The J gene is TRBJ1-4, the V gene TRBV19; D unresolved. Germline CDR1 and CDR2: LNHDA and SQIVND (reference sequence). The CDR3 length is 14 residues. Trimming shortened V by 4 bases and J by 3 bases, and 9 bases separated the two germline ends. The CDR3 coding sequence is TGTGCCAGTAGTACCTCAGGTTCTAATGAAAAACTGTTTTTT. It specifies CASSTSGSNEKLFF. The full variable domain, completed using reference TRBV19 and TRBJ1-4, is DGGITQSPKYLFRKEGQNVTLSCEQNLNHDAMYWYRQDPGQGLRLIYYSQIVNDFQKGDIAEGYSVSREKKESFPLTVTSAQKNPTAFYLCASSTSGSNEKLFFGSGTQLSVL.

This chain joins TRBV4-2 and TRBJ1-1; D call uncertain. The CDR3 has 15 amino acids. Trimming cost V 3 bases and J 3 bases, with 14 bases left between them. The germline V gene encodes CDR1 LGHNA and CDR2 YNFKEQ. The CDR3 DNA sequence: TGTGCCAGCAGCCAGACCTCTCGGCGGGACACTGAAGCTTTCTTT. It specifies CASSQTSRRDTEAFF.

This chain links TRBV6-2 or TRBV6-3 with TRBJ1-2; no firm D call. This CDR3 is built from 15 residues. Germline V gene data show CDR1 as MNHEY and CDR2 as SVGEGT. V was clipped by 7 bases and J by 0 bases, with 15 bases between them. The DNA of the CDR3 is TGTGCCAGCACCCCTAATTACCCAGCTAACTATGGCTACACCTTC. Translation gives CASTPNYPANYGYTF.

The rearrangement uses TRBV11-3 and TRBJ1-1; no clear D. Germline CDR1 and CDR2: SGHNT and YENEEA. The V and J ends lost 4 bases and 2 bases respectively, with 8 bases between them. CDR3 length: 13 amino acids. The CDR3 region is CASSSRLNTEAFF. In DNA, the CDR3 is TGTGCCAGCAGCTCCAGGTTAAACACTGAAGCTTTCTTT. The entire variable domain, with the rest obtained from reference TRBV11-3 and TRBJ1-1, is as follows: EAGVVQSPRYKIIEKKQPVAFWCNPISGHNTLYWYLQNLGQGPELLIRYENEEAVDDSQLPKDRFSAERLKGVDSTLKIQPAELGDSAVYLCASSSRLNTEAFFGQGTRLTVV.

The genes are TRBV30 and TRBJ2-2; TRBD1 aligns across 9 bases. Germline V gives CDR1 GTSNPN, CDR2 SVGIG (reference sequence). CDR3 length equals 15 residues. Germline trimming cut 0 bases from V and 9 bases from J; bases unmatched to any gene: 8. As DNA, the CDR3 is TGTGCCTGGAGTGTACCGGACAGGGGAGGTTGGGAGCTGTTTTTT. Translating gives CAWSVPDRGGWELFF.

This chain joins TRBV27 and TRBJ2-2; 10 bases map to TRBD1. Germline CDR1 and CDR2: MNHEY and SMNVEV (reference sequence). The V gene end was trimmed by 6 bases and the J gene end by 6 bases; junction bases not matched to a gene: 13. The CDR3 covers 17 residues. The CDR3 is CASSPGSGTGESGELFF. CDR3 in DNA: TGTGCCAGCAGCCCGGGATCCGGGACAGGGGAATCCGGGGAGCTGTTTTTT.